A single sample is the source of the 9 T cell receptor beta chains below, sequenced in a study of Graves' ophthalmopathy and Graves' hyperthyroidism. Researchers took RNA transcripts and amplified TCR beta CDR3 regions from them. Amplification began with first-round RT-PCR using HTBI primers, then second-round multiplex PCR was performed. TCRdb analysed the multiplex PCR reads with MiXCR anew, one entry per CDR3 protein. The table has around 1,000,000 distinct CDR3 sequences, about two fifths seen once; the top ten hold approximately 10%. The sequencing sample was made of peripheral blood or thyroid tissue (not recorded which). Source of these receptors: an adult man with Graves' hyperthyroidism.

The sample holds many counts of this clonotype. This chain links TRBV10-2 with TRBJ1-1; D is uncertain. Trimming removed 5 bases from V and 4 bases from J, with 14 bases in between. The CDR3 runs 14 residues. Germline V gene lookup returns CDR1 WSHSY and CDR2 SAAADI. The chain's CDR3 is CASSPRGVFTEAFF. The CDR3 nucleotides are TGCGCCAGCAGTCCACGAGGAGTGTTCACTGAAGCTTTCTTT.

This chain links TRBV29-1 with TRBJ2-5, with 10 bases fitting TRBD1. Trimming took 4 bases from V and 5 from J; bases not matched to a gene: 4. CDR1 and CDR2 (germline): SQVTM, ANQGSEA. This CDR3 comprises 13 residues. The chain's CDR3 is CSVVGTGAETQYF. Here the CDR3 DNA reads TGCAGCGTTGTAGGGACAGGGGCGGAGACCCAGTACTTC.

This clonotype appeared many times. The chain carries TRBV5-1 and TRBJ2-7; TRBD1 matches 9 bases. The V segment lost 3 bases and the J segment 4 bases; nucleotides outside the gene matches: 11. Germline V gene lookup returns CDR1 SGHRS and CDR2 YFSETQ. This CDR3 comprises 16 residues. The CDR3 DNA sequence: TGCGCCAGCAGCTATGGGGGACAGGGAAGAATTTACGAGCAGTACTTC. Amino acid sequence: CASSYGGQGRIYEQYF.

This clonotype appeared a few times. The chain carries TRBV5-5 and TRBJ2-2, with D possibly matching TRBD2 (5 bases). V was clipped by 6 bases and J by 5 bases, with 11 bases between them. CDR1 and CDR2 from the germline V gene are SGHKS and YYEKEE (reference sequence). The CDR3 extends over 13 amino acids. CDR3 in DNA: TGTGCCAGCACGGAGGCTGGAACCGGGGAGCTGTTTTTT. This codes for CASTEAGTGELFF.

In this sample, this clonotype turned up many times. The rearrangement uses TRBV7-8 and TRBJ1-1; 7 bases line up with TRBD1. CDR1 SGHVS and CDR2 FQNEAQ come from the germline V gene. J gave up 1 base and V 5 bases, and 7 bases lay outside the gene matches. The CDR3 spans 15 residues. CDR3: CASSPRTGWNTEAFF. DNA for the CDR3: TGTGCCAGCAGCCCGAGGACAGGATGGAACACTGAAGCTTTCTTT.

This clonotype appeared many times. The chain carries TRBV10-2 and TRBJ2-7, with TRBD1 matching 9 bases. CDR3 length: 14 amino acids. The V and J ends lost 7 bases and 3 bases, in that order; junction bases with no gene match: 7. Germline lookup yields CDR1 WSHSY and CDR2 SAAADI. The DNA of the CDR3 is TGCGCCAGCAAAAAGGGACAGGGTCTCTACGAGCAGTACTTC. It encodes CASKKGQGLYEQYF.

On this clonotype: A clone one base away is much larger, so this may be a read error. The chain joins TRBV7-9 to TRBJ2-7; tentative D call: TRBD1 (6 bases). Germline assignment: CDR1 SEHNR and CDR2 FQNEAQ (reference sequence). The CDR3 extends over 12 amino acids. The CDR3 nucleotides are TGTGCCGGCAGCCGGACAGTCTACGAGCAGTACTTC. It yields the protein CAGSRTVYEQYF. The full variable domain, its missing parts supplied by reference TRBV7-9 and TRBJ2-7, is DTGVSQNPRHKITKRGQNVTFRCDPISEHNRLYWYRQTLGQGPEFLTYFQNEAQLEKSRLLSDRFSAERPKGSFSTLEIQRTEQGDSAMYLCAGSRTVYEQYFGPGTRLTVT.

This clonotype has more than one count but fewer than ten. The conserved phenylalanine or tryptophan normally closing the CDR3 is absent here, so this likely arose from a read error. The J gene is TRBJ2-5, the V gene TRBV9; 12 nucleotides line up with TRBD2. CDR1 and CDR2 from the germline V gene are SGDLS and YYNGEE. Germline trimming cut 3 bases from V and 8 bases from J; bases unmatched to any gene: 8. This CDR3 has 15 amino acids. CDR3 protein: CASSASGGALGTQYL. As DNA, the CDR3 is TGTGCCAGCAGCGCTAGCGGGGGGGCCTTGGGAACCCAGTACCTC.

Here the CDR3 reads CSARTPDRVHEQYF. The CDR3 bases are TGCAGTGCTAGAACCCCGGACAGGGTCCACGAGCAGTACTTC. The chain recombines TRBV20-1 with TRBJ2-7; 8 bases agree with TRBD1. The CDR3 runs to 14 residues. The germline CDR1 and CDR2 sequences are DFQATT and SNEGSKA (reference sequence). J lost 5 bases, V lost 2 bases, and 8 bases had no gene match.